Listed below are T cell receptor beta chains from one sample, sequenced in a study of blood T cell repertoires in COVID-19. The protocol was immunoSEQ multiplex PCR, while the TCRdb copy is restricted to in-frame clones and leaves out a portion. The repertoire holds around 460,000 clones, with roughly 90% as singletons. The material sequenced was peripheral blood. These receptors were obtained from a man between 18 and 35 years old with COVID-19, enrolled during active disease. Each CDR3 is given with its conserved first and last residue.

cdr3_aa,j_call,v_call
CARDRAGTTKDEQFF,TRBJ2-1,TRBV2
CASSLAGTGGLDTQYF,TRBJ2-3,TRBV7-2
CASSLVSGDEQYF,TRBJ2-7,TRBV7-6
CASSLSRQDYGYTF,TRBJ1-2,TRBV27
CASSLAISRPEYEQYF,TRBJ2-7,TRBV5-1
CASSLVGQRGETQYF,TRBJ2-5,TRBV7-2
CASSQDGRAYEQYF,TRBJ2-7,TRBV4-1
CAPPREKLFF,TRBJ1-4,TRBV19
CASSLYRTGGGGYTF,TRBJ1-2,TRBV7-2
CASSVHGGDTGELFF,TRBJ2-2,TRBV2
CATSREGRLAGGGDTQYF,TRBJ2-3,TRBV15
CASSPGLAGETQYF,TRBJ2-5,TRBV11-3
CASYSQGGEQYF,TRBJ2-7,TRBV4-1
CAWTPGGNTEAFF,TRBJ1-1,TRBV30
CSVGGGQGNTEAFF,TRBJ1-1,TRBV29-1
CASSLTRTAEWGYTF,TRBJ1-2,TRBV27
CASSRLTSGKYNEQFF,TRBJ2-1,TRBV5-1
CASSVGGTPNEKLFF,TRBJ1-4,TRBV6-6
CASSAGQGGNTIYF,TRBJ1-3,TRBV5-5
CASSQRDEQFF,TRBJ2-1,TRBV28
CASSRLATGGGANVLTF,TRBJ2-6,TRBV4-1
CASSSGQGTSGNTIYF,TRBJ1-3,TRBV5-1
CASSLAGSYEQYF,TRBJ2-7,TRBV7-9
CASSWTDTDTQYF,TRBJ2-3,TRBV6-5
CASSLGGTSSYNEQFF,TRBJ2-1,TRBV5-1
CASSHDRGDSPLHF,TRBJ1-6,TRBV25-1